The T cell receptor (beta chain) described here comes from a study of blood T cell repertoires in COVID-19. Study-level information: Samples taken during acute and convalescent COVID-19 were collected in the United States, Italy and Spain.

TCRdb's table, derived via immunoSEQ multiplex PCR, lists solely in-frame clones and lacks some. The repertoire holds 130,000 or so clones, with 88% as singletons. Trimming took 4 bases from V and 4 from J; bases not matched to a gene: 8. The germline gives CDR1 KGHDR, CDR2 SFDVKD. The CDR3 length is 16 residues. The chain combines TRBV24-1 with TRBJ1-2; 10 bases fit TRBD1. The receptor was derived from a man aged 55-75 years with active or convalescent COVID-19. The sample comprised peripheral blood. CDR3 bases: TGTGCCACCAGTGAACCAAGGACAGGGGGTGTCTATGGCTACACCTTC. Its protein is CATSEPRTGGVYGYTF.